What follows are 14 T cell receptor beta chains derived from one specimen sequenced in a study of shared clonotypes between healthy human individuals. Clones were sequenced by immunoSEQ multiplex PCR, and TCRdb holds only the in-frame ones, with some missing. In the table there are under 150,000 clones, around 66% of which are singletons. The sequencing sample was made of memory CD8+ T cells sorted from blood. The subset is: CD45RO+ cells pooled with CCR7-negative TemRA cells. These receptors all stem from a woman under 40 in good health.

Many counts were recorded for this clone. V usage is TRBV5-1 and J usage is TRBJ1-1, with no clear D. Germline-derived CDR1 and CDR2 are SGHRS and YFSETQ. Trimming took off 9 bases at V and 2 bases at J, with 14 bases between the two ends. The CDR3 loop spans 13 amino acids. The CDR3 protein is CATSAGLNTEAFF. CDR3 DNA sequence: TGCGCCACCTCCGCGGGGTTAAACACTGAAGCTTTCTTT. The entire variable domain, with the rest obtained from reference TRBV5-1 and TRBJ1-1, is as follows: KAGVTQTPRYLIKTRGQQVTLSCSPISGHRSVSWYQQTPGQGLQFLFEYFSETQRNKGNFPGRFSGRQFSNSRSEMNVSTLELGDSALYLCATSAGLNTEAFFGQGTRLTVV.

The rearrangement uses TRBV19 and TRBJ2-7, with 9 bases identical to TRBD1. The CDR3 extends over 13 amino acids. Germline lookup yields CDR1 LNHDA and CDR2 SQIVND (reference sequence). The junction had 3 bases not matched to a gene; V was cut back by 4 bases and J by 5 bases. The CDR3 DNA reads TGTGCCAGTAGTACCTGGACAGGGGACGAGCAGTACTTC. Translated: CASSTWTGDEQYF.

The rearrangement uses TRBV6-1 and TRBJ2-7; 10 positions match TRBD2. Per the germline V gene, CDR1 is MNHNS and CDR2 is SASEGT. The CDR3 extends over 15 amino acids. V lost 3 bases and J lost 3; bases outside the gene matches: 5. This CDR3 reads CASSDVASGSYEQYF. The CDR3 region has the DNA TGTGCCAGCAGTGATGTGGCTAGCGGGAGCTACGAGCAGTACTTC.

This clone was seen once. The rearrangement links TRBV6-4 to TRBJ2-2; D remains unclear. Trimming stripped 3 bases from V and 5 bases from J, with 10 bases between. Germline V gene lookup returns CDR1 MRHNA and CDR2 SNTAGT. This CDR3 comprises 14 residues. CDR3 nucleotide sequence: TGTGCCAGCAGTGAATCAGGAGAAACCGGGGAGCTGTTTTTT. Protein: CASSESGETGELFF.

The gene calls are TRBV19 and TRBJ2-3; possibly TRBD1 for D (6 bases). This CDR3 comprises 18 residues. V was cut by 2 bases and J by 0 bases, with 18 bases left in between. CDR1 is LNHDA and CDR2 is SQIVND in the germline V gene (reference sequence). CDR3 bases: TGTGCCAGTAGTATATTGGGGACACCACCCTCTAGCACAGATACGCAGTATTTT. Its translation: CASSILGTPPSSTDTQYF.

The genes are TRBV7-8 and TRBJ2-7; 7 bases are a match to TRBD1. There are 15 residues in the CDR3. V was clipped by 0 bases and J by 5 bases; unmatched bases: 7. CDR1 is SGHVS and CDR2 is FQNEAQ in the germline V gene. The CDR3 DNA is TGTGCCAGCAGCTTAGCGAGACAGGGCTGGCACGAGCAGTACTTC. This translates into CASSLARQGWHEQYF.

The chain recombines TRBV13 with TRBJ2-1; D might be TRBD1 or TRBD2, each matching 5 bases. Germline CDR1 is PRHDT and CDR2 is FYEKMQ (reference sequence). The CDR3 contains 16 residues. Trimming removed 4 bases from V and 8 bases from J, with 21 bases in between. CDR3 sequence (DNA): TGTGCCAGCAGCTCCTCTAAGACGGGACGAAGGCATGAGCAGTTCTTC. Amino acids: CASSSSKTGRRHEQFF.

The J gene is TRBJ2-2, the V gene TRBV28; 7 nucleotides line up with TRBD2. With 5 bases clipped from V and 7 bases from J, the junction kept 16 bases outside the gene matches. Per the germline V gene, CDR1 is MDHEN and CDR2 is SYDVKM. The CDR3 is made up of 17 amino acids. DNA of the CDR3: TGTGCCAGCAGTGGCCGCCGGGACTACCTCCGAGACGGGGAGCTGTTTTTT. Amino acids: CASSGRRDYLRDGELFF.

The V call is TRBV7-8, the J call TRBJ2-3, with D perhaps TRBD1 (5 bases). The CDR3 runs to 13 residues. CDR1 and CDR2 from the germline V gene are SGHVS and FQNEAQ. The V end was cut by 4 bases, the J end by 4 bases, with 9 bases between. CDR3 coding DNA: TGTGCCAGCAGCTCTACAGGTTCAGATACGCAGTATTTT. Translation: CASSSTGSDTQYF.

The chain links TRBV9 to TRBJ2-7; 11 bases match TRBD2. V lost 0 bases and J lost 6; bases outside the gene matches: 2. The CDR3 sequence is 14 residues long. Germline assignment: CDR1 SGDLS and CDR2 YYNGEE. CDR3: CASSVVAGGLEQYF. The DNA of the CDR3 is TGTGCCAGCAGCGTAGTAGCGGGAGGGCTCGAGCAGTACTTC.

This chain joins TRBV28 and TRBJ1-2, with 9 positions matching TRBD1. From germline, CDR1 is MDHEN and CDR2 SYDVKM. The CDR3 consists of 17 residues. The V gene end was trimmed by 2 bases and the J gene end by 0 bases; junction bases not matched to a gene: 7. CDR3 amino acids: CASSLRDRDQANYGYTF. In DNA form, the CDR3 reads TGTGCCAGCAGTTTACGGGACAGGGATCAAGCTAACTATGGCTACACCTTC.

CDR3 amino acids: CASSLDLRGTYNEQFF. CDR3 nucleotide sequence: TGTGCCAGCAGCTTAGATTTGCGGGGGACCTACAATGAGCAGTTCTTC. This sequence joins TRBV7-3 and TRBJ2-1, with 7 bases identical to TRBD2. This CDR3 region has 16 residues. CDR1 and CDR2 (germline): SGHTA, FQGTGA. V was pared by 2 bases and J by 2 bases, with 6 bases of the junction left unmatched.

The rearrangement joins TRBV4-1 to TRBJ2-1; D may be TRBD1 (5 bases). Trimming took off 0 bases at V and 0 bases at J, with 9 bases between the two ends. Germline V gene lookup returns CDR1 MGHRA and CDR2 YSYEKL. The CDR3 totals 16 residues. CDR3 in amino acids: CASSQDRASSYNEQFF. The DNA of the CDR3 is TGCGCCAGCAGCCAAGACAGGGCCAGCTCCTACAATGAGCAGTTCTTC.

The genes are TRBV10-3 and TRBJ2-5; 7 nucleotides agree with TRBD1. The better agreement between TRBJ2-7 and the DNA end casts doubt on the J call. Germline V gene lookup returns CDR1 ENHRY and CDR2 SYGVKD. The CDR3 spans 14 residues. The CDR3 nucleotides read TGTGCCATCAGTGAACAGGGGATTGGGGACGAGCAGTACTTC. It encodes CAISEQGIGDEQYF.